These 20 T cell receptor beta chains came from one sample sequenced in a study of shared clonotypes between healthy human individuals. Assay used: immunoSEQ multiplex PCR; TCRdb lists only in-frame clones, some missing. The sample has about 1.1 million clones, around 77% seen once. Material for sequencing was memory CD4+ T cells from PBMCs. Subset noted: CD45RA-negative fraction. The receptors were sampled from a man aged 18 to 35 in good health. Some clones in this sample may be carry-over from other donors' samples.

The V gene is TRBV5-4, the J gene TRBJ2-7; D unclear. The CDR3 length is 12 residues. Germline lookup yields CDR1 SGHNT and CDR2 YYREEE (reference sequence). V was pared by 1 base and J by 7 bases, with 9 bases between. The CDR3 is CASSLFGTEQYF. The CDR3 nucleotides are TGTGCCAGCAGCTTGTTCGGTACTGAGCAGTACTTC.

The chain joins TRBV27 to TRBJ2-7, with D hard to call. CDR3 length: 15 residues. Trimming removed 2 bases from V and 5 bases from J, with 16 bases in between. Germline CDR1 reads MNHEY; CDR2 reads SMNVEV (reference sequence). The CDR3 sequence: CASSLGAFQVHEQYF. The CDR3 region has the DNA TGTGCCAGCAGTTTAGGAGCCTTCCAAGTCCACGAGCAGTACTTC.

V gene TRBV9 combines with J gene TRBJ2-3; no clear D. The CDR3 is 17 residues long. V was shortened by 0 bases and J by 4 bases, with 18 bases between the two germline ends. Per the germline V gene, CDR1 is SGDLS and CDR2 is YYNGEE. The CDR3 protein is CASSVDGQSPLADTQYF. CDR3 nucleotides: TGTGCCAGCAGCGTAGACGGCCAGAGTCCATTGGCAGATACGCAGTATTTT.

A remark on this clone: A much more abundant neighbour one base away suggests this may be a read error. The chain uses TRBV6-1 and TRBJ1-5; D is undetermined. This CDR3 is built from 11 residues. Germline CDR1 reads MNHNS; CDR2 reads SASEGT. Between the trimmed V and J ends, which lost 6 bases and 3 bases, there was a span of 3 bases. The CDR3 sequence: CASRTNQPQHF. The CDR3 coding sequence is TGTGCCAGCAGGACCAATCAGCCCCAGCATTTT.

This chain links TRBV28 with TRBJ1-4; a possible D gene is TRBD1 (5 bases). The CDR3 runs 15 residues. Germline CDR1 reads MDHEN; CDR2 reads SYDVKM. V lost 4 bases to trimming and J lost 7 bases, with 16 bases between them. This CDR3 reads CASSSPRRGGEKLFF. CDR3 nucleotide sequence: TGTGCCAGCAGTTCCCCTCGGAGGGGTGGTGAAAAACTGTTTTTT. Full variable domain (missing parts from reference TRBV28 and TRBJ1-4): DVKVTQSSRYLVKRTGEKVFLECVQDMDHENMFWYRQDPGLGLRLIYFSYDVKMKEKGDIPEGYSVSREKKERFSLILESASTNQTSMYLCASSSPRRGGEKLFFGSGTQLSVL.

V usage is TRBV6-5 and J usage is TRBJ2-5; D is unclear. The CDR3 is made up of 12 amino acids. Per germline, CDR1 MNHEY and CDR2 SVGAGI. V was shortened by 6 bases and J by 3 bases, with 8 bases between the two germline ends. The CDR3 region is CASRHLKETQYF. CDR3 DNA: TGTGCCAGCAGGCATTTGAAAGAGACCCAGTACTTC.

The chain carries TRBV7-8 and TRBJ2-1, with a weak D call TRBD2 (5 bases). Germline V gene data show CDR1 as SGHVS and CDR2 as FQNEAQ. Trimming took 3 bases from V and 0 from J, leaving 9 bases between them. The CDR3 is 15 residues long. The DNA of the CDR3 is TGTGCCAGCAGCTTCCGGGAAGGCTCCTACAATGAGCAGTTCTTC. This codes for CASSFREGSYNEQFF.

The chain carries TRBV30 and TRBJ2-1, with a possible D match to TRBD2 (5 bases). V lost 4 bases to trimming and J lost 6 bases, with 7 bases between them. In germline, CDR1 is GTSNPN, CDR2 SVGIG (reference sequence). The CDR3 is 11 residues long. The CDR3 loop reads CAWISVNEQFF. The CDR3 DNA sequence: TGTGCCTGGATTAGCGTCAATGAGCAGTTCTTC.

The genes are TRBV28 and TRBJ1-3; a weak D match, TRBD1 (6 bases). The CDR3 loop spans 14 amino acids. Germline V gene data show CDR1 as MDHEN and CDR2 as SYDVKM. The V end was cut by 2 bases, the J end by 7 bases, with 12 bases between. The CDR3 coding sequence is TGTGCCAGCAGTTTAGGGCCTAGGGGGAACACCATATATTTT. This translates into CASSLGPRGNTIYF.

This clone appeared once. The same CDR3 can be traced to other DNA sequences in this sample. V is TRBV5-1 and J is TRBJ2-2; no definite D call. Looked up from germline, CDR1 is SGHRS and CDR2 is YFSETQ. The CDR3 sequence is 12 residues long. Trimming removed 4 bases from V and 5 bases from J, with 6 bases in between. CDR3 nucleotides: TGCGCCAGCAGCCCTAGGACCGGGGAGCTGTTTTTT. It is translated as CASSPRTGELFF.

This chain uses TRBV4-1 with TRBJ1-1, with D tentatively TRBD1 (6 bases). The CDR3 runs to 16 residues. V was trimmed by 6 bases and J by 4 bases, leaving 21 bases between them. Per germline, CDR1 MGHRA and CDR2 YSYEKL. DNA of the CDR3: TGCGCCAGCAGGCCTGCCGGGGGGGCTGAGGGCACTGAAGCTTTCTTT. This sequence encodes CASRPAGGAEGTEAFF.

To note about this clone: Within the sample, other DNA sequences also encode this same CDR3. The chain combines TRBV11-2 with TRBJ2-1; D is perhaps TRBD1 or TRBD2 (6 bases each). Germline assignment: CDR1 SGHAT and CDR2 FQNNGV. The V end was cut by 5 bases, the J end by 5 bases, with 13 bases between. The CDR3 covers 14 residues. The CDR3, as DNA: TGTGCCAGCAGCAGGGGGACTGCAAACAATGAGCAGTTCTTC. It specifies CASSRGTANNEQFF.

The DNA for the CDR3 is TGCGCCAGCAGCTTAACATGGGAGACATCCCGGAGCTATGGCTACACCTTC. Translation gives CASSLTWETSRSYGYTF. The chain carries TRBV5-1 and TRBJ1-2; D remains ambiguous. V lost 2 bases and J 4 bases, leaving 21 bases between the germline ends. CDR3 length: 17 residues. Germline V gene lookup returns CDR1 SGHRS and CDR2 YFSETQ.

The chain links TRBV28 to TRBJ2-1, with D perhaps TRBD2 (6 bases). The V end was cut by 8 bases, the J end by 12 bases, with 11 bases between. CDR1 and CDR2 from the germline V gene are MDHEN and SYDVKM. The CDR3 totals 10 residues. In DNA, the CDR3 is TGTGCCAGCTTGAGGAGGGGGCAGTTCTTC. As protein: CASLRRGQFF.

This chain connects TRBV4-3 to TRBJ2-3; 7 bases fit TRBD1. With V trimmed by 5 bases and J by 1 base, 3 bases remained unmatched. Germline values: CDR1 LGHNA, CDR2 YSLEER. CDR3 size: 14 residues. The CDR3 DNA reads TGCGCCAGCAGCAAGACAGGGCGCACAGATACGCAGTATTTT. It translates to CASSKTGRTDTQYF.

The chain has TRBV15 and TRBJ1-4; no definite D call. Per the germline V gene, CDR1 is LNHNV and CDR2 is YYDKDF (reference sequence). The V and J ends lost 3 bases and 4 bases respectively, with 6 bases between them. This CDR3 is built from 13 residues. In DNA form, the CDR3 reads TGTGCCACCAGCAGGCAGCTTAATGAAAAACTGTTTTTT. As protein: CATSRQLNEKLFF.

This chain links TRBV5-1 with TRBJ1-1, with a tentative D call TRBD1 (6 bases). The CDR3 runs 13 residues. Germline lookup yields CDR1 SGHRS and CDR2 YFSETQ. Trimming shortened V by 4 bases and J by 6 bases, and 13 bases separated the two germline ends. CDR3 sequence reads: CASSVNRASEAFF. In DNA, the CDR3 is TGCGCCAGCAGCGTTAACAGGGCCTCTGAAGCTTTCTTT.

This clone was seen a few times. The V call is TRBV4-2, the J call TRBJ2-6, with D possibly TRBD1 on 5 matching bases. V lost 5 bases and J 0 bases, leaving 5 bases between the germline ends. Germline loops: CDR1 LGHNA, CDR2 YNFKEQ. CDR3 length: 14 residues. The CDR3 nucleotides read TGTGCCAGCAGCGACAGCTCTGGGGCCAACGTCCTGACTTTC. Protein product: CASSDSSGANVLTF.

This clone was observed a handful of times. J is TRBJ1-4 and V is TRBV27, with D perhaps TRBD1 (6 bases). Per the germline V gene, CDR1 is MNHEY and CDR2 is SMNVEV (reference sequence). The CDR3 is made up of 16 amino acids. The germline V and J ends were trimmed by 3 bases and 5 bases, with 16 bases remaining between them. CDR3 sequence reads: CASSFEDSTTNEKLFF. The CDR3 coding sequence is TGTGCCAGCAGTTTCGAGGACAGTACCACGAATGAAAAACTGTTTTTT.

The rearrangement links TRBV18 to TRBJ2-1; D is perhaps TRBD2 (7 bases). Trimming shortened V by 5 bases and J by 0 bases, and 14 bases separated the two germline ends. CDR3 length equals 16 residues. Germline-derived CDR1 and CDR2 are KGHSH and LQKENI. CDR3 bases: TGTGCCAGCTCAACCAATCGGGGGGCCTCCTACAATGAGCAGTTCTTC. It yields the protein CASSTNRGASYNEQFF.